What follows is one TCR beta chain and its context. The antigen is not known. Germline V CDR1 and CDR2: MNHEY, SMNVEV (reference sequence). Trimming cost V 5 bases and J 2 bases, with 13 bases left between them. CDR3 length: 14 residues. This specimen comes from a study of Ad26.COV2.S vaccination and SARS-CoV-2 variants. Overall study: Intramuscular Ad26.COV2.S at 5x10^10 or 1x10^11 viral particles. Study conclusions and caveats: Vaccine and placebo recipients had similar non-spike TCR breadth.

Treatment given: around 19 received Ad26.COV2.S at low or high dose, single or two shots; roughly five received placebo; per-sample allocation not given. Following the first vaccine or placebo injection, samples were taken on day 63. Participants' vaccine, an Ad26 vector, delivered Wuhan-strain SARS-CoV-2 spike. TCRdb's copy holds only in-frame clones and misses some; the assay was immunoSEQ multiplex PCR. The data hold 350,000 to 500,000 clones, with about 90% observed a single time. This sample comprised peripheral blood, obtained in a trial of Ad26.COV2.S vaccine versus placebo. This receptor was identified in a person between 18 and 65 years old who received the Ad26.COV2.S COVID-19 vaccine or a placebo. The chain combines TRBV27 with TRBJ2-7, with D perhaps TRBD1 (5 bases). As DNA, the CDR3 is TGTGCCAGCAGTCCGTCGGACACAGCCTACGAGCAGTACTTC. Translating gives CASSPSDTAYEQYF.